The 14 T cell receptor beta chains reported below all come from one sample, sequenced in a study of blood T cell repertoires in COVID-19. Sequencing used immunoSEQ multiplex PCR; TCRdb keeps in-frame clones, though not all of them. The sample has a few hundred thousand clones, about 83% seen once. The specimen sequenced was peripheral blood. These receptors all stem from a young man who had recovered from COVID-19.

The chain uses TRBV5-1 and TRBJ2-2, with D perhaps matching TRBD2 (6 bases). Germline V gene sequence: CDR1 SGHRS, CDR2 YFSETQ. Trimming removed 6 bases at V and 8 bases at J, with 17 bases between. The CDR3 runs to 14 residues. The CDR3 loop reads CASTGGRLAGELFF. Here the CDR3 DNA reads TGCGCCAGCACCGGAGGGAGATTGGCGGGGGAGCTGTTTTTT.

The chain couples TRBV2 to TRBJ1-1; D not resolved. The CDR3 sequence is 13 residues long. Per germline, CDR1 SNHLY and CDR2 FYNNEI. V was trimmed by 5 bases and J by 0 bases, leaving 7 bases between them. CDR3 protein: CASSPTVNTEAFF. The DNA for the CDR3 is TGTGCCAGCAGTCCTACAGTGAACACTGAAGCTTTCTTT.

The rearrangement joins TRBV6-5 to TRBJ2-6, with D unresolved. The CDR3 has 15 amino acids. Trimming pared 3 bases from V and 2 bases from J, leaving 8 bases between. Germline assignment: CDR1 MNHEY and CDR2 SVGAGI. CDR3 sequence: CASSYSPTGANVLTF. Here the CDR3 DNA reads TGTGCCAGCAGTTATTCCCCTACTGGGGCCAACGTCCTGACTTTC.

This chain connects TRBV5-4 to TRBJ1-3; D call uncertain. V lost 6 bases, J lost 0 bases, and 16 bases lay in between. CDR1 is SGHNT and CDR2 is YYREEE in the germline V gene (reference sequence). This CDR3 has 16 residues. The CDR3 DNA follows: TGTGCCAGCACCGGCGGAGGACCAAACTCTGGAAACACCATATATTTT. Amino acid sequence: CASTGGGPNSGNTIYF.

The gene calls are TRBV5-1 and TRBJ2-1, with 7 positions matching TRBD2. The germline gives CDR1 SGHRS, CDR2 YFSETQ. Losses at the gene ends were 5 bases for V and 4 bases for J; bases not matched to a gene: 9. The CDR3 runs to 15 residues. The CDR3 spells CASRKDSGLYNEQFF. DNA for the CDR3: TGCGCCAGCAGGAAGGATAGCGGGCTTTACAATGAGCAGTTCTTC.

This rearrangement joins TRBV19 to TRBJ1-2; a possible D gene is TRBD1 (6 bases). In germline, CDR1 is LNHDA, CDR2 SQIVND (reference sequence). Trimming cost V 7 bases and J 0 bases, with 12 bases left between them. The CDR3 has 14 amino acids. The CDR3 sequence: CASKGTTANYGYTF. The CDR3 DNA follows: TGTGCCAGTAAGGGGACAACAGCTAACTATGGCTACACCTTC. Based on the CDR3 plus reference TRBV19 and TRBJ1-2, the full variable domain is DGGITQSPKYLFRKEGQNVTLSCEQNLNHDAMYWYRQDPGQGLRLIYYSQIVNDFQKGDIAEGYSVSREKKESFPLTVTSAQKNPTAFYLCASKGTTANYGYTFGSGTRLTVV.

This chain connects TRBV9 to TRBJ1-4; D is unclear. Trimming cost V 1 base and J 7 bases, with 11 bases left between them. Germline loops: CDR1 SGDLS, CDR2 YYNGEE. The length of the CDR3 is 14 residues. CDR3 DNA: TGTGCCAGCAGCGTAAGCACGGGAGGTGAAAAACTGTTTTTT. Residues: CASSVSTGGEKLFF.

This clone was counted a single time. The J gene is TRBJ1-6, the V gene TRBV28; D gene uncertain. The CDR3 length is 16 residues. Germline V CDR1 and CDR2: MDHEN, SYDVKM. The germline V and J ends were trimmed by 11 bases and 1 base, with 18 bases remaining between them. In DNA form, the CDR3 reads TGTGCCGGACTGGCGGTCTGGGGATCCTATAATTCACCCCTCCACTTT. This encodes CAGLAVWGSYNSPLHF.

The genes are TRBV7-3 and TRBJ1-1, with D possibly TRBD1 on 5 matching bases. The V gene's germline CDR1 is SGHTA and CDR2 FQGTGA. This CDR3 region has 13 residues. The V end was cut by 6 bases, the J end by 3 bases, with 11 bases between. The CDR3 nucleotides read TGTGCCAGCAGTCCTCAGGGCGACACTGAAGCTTTCTTT. Protein sequence: CASSPQGDTEAFF.

This chain links TRBV2 with TRBJ1-2, with D possibly matching TRBD1 (6 bases). Per the germline V gene, CDR1 is SNHLY and CDR2 is FYNNEI. Trimming cost V 8 bases and J 8 bases, with 18 bases left between them. The CDR3 is made up of 13 amino acids. The CDR3 nucleotides are TGTGCCAGCGTGGGGGCCCGGGGTGGAGGCTACACCTTC. Encoded protein: CASVGARGGGYTF.

The rearrangement joins TRBV11-2 to TRBJ2-5; TRBD2 might be the D (6 bases). The length of the CDR3 is 18 residues. The V gene lost 4 bases and the J gene lost 1 base, with 22 bases spanning the gap. Per germline, CDR1 SGHAT and CDR2 FQNNGV. Here the CDR3 DNA reads TGTGCCAGCAGCTCGCCCTCCGCGGGACTGGGGAGCCAAGAGACCCAGTACTTC. It codes for CASSSPSAGLGSQETQYF.

The chain recombines TRBV6-5 with TRBJ1-1; D gene ambiguous. Germline V gives CDR1 MNHEY, CDR2 SVGAGI. CDR3 length equals 16 residues. V was clipped by 2 bases and J by 7 bases, with 20 bases between them. In DNA form, the CDR3 reads TGTGCCAGCAGTTACGGCGGCAGAGTCCTCCGTAATGAAGCTTTCTTT. Residues: CASSYGGRVLRNEAFF.

As to this clone: A read error may produce the germline difference seen at one junction end. The chain employs TRBV2 and TRBJ2-3; 9 bases are shared with TRBD1. Germline V gene sequence: CDR1 SNHLY, CDR2 FYNNEI. CDR3 length: 11 residues. The CDR3 is CASSTGTGYLF. The CDR3 nucleotides are TGTGCCAGCAGTACCGGGACAGGGTACCTTTTT.

Comment on this clone: A read error may produce the germline difference seen at one junction end. Distinct nucleotide sequences in the sample also encode this CDR3. J is TRBJ2-6 and V is TRBV11-2, with TRBD2 matching 8 bases. Germline CDR1 and CDR2: SGHAT and FQNNGV. The CDR3 runs to 15 residues. The CDR3 coding sequence is TGTGCCAGCGGGCGGGGGGCCTCTGGGGCCAACGTCCTGACTTTT. It codes for CASGRGASGANVLTF.